One and the same sample provided the 27 T cell receptor beta chains below, sequenced in a study of T cells after yellow fever vaccination. TCRdb passed the 5' RACE reads through MiXCR, listing each CDR3 protein once. The sample includes 250,000 to 400,000 distinct CDR3 sequences, approximately 4% of them seen just once. Sequencing was performed on PBMCs, taken 15 days after the yellow fever booster vaccination. The receptors derive from a man between 18 and 29 years old who received the YFV17D yellow fever vaccine.

This sequence joins TRBV20-1 and TRBJ1-5; no clear D. Germline CDR1 DFQATT, CDR2 SNEGSKA (reference sequence). The CDR3 is 15 amino acids. V dropped 4 bases and J dropped 0 bases, with 13 bases sitting between them. The CDR3 DNA follows: TGCAGTGCTATGTCCACTCCCTATAGCAATCAGCCCCAGCATTTT. It yields the protein CSAMSTPYSNQPQHF.

The sample holds a few counts of this clonotype. The chain carries TRBV6-1 and TRBJ1-1; perhaps TRBD1 as D (5 bases). V lost 8 bases and J 3 bases, leaving 19 bases between the germline ends. Germline lookup yields CDR1 MNHNS and CDR2 SASEGT. The CDR3 sequence is 15 residues long. The CDR3 here is CASGTPQGLYTEAFF. The CDR3 coding sequence is TGTGCCAGCGGAACACCTCAGGGTCTATACACTGAAGCTTTCTTT.

The chain has TRBV5-5 and TRBJ2-2; D unclear. The germline V and J ends were trimmed by 3 bases and 4 bases, with 13 bases remaining between them. The CDR3 totals 15 residues. The germline V gene encodes CDR1 SGHKS and CDR2 YYEKEE (reference sequence). In DNA, the CDR3 is TGTGCCAGCAGCTGGACGGTACAAGTCACCGGGGAGCTGTTTTTT. This translates into CASSWTVQVTGELFF.

This clonotype was seen ten or more times. The chain combines TRBV7-9 with TRBJ2-5, with D unclear. V was shortened by 9 bases and J by 2 bases, with 10 bases between the two germline ends. The CDR3 consists of 12 residues. CDR1 is SEHNR, CDR2 FQNEAQ, per germline (reference sequence). The CDR3 region is CASESWQETQYF. In nucleotides, the CDR3 is TGTGCCAGTGAGAGTTGGCAAGAGACCCAGTACTTC.

This clonotype came up many times. The genes are TRBV28 and TRBJ1-2, with a tentative D call TRBD1 (6 bases). Deletions cut 7 bases from V and 8 bases from J, with 17 bases between. The CDR3 is 13 residues long. Germline V CDR1 and CDR2: MDHEN, SYDVKM. The CDR3 DNA sequence: TGTGCCAGCACGGGGGCGGGGGCCCGAGGCTACACCTTC. This codes for CASTGAGARGYTF.

This clonotype was recorded many times. The gene calls are TRBV14 and TRBJ1-5, with D uncertain. Trimming removed 3 bases from V and 4 bases from J, with 10 bases in between. Looked up from germline, CDR1 is SGHDN and CDR2 is FVKESK. The CDR3 consists of 14 residues. In nucleotides, the CDR3 is TGTGCCAGCAGCCATGGTGACGGAAATCAGCCCCAGCATTTT. This gives the protein CASSHGDGNQPQHF.

This clonotype has only a few counts. The V and J genes are TRBV9 and TRBJ1-5, with a possible D match to TRBD1 (5 bases). The CDR3 loop spans 13 amino acids. Per germline, CDR1 SGDLS and CDR2 YYNGEE. Trimming removed 0 bases from V and 9 bases from J, with 10 bases in between. The CDR3 protein is CASSVASGGPQHF. Here the CDR3 DNA reads TGTGCCAGCAGCGTAGCTTCCGGGGGGCCCCAGCATTTT.

This clonotype has ten or more counts. The junction shows a germline mismatch at one end, possibly a read error. The chain carries TRBV5-1 and TRBJ2-6; no definite D call. CDR1 and CDR2 from the germline V gene are SGHRS and YFSETQ. The CDR3 is made up of 13 amino acids. CDR3 in amino acids: CASSLAGANVLTF. The CDR3 nucleotides read TGTGCCAGCAGCTTAGCCGGGGCCAACGTCCTGACTTTC.

This clonotype occurred many times. The V gene is TRBV4-3, the J gene TRBJ2-2; D may be TRBD2 (6 bases). Per the germline V gene, CDR1 is LGHNA and CDR2 is YSLEER. V was shortened by 0 bases and J by 2 bases, with 13 bases between the two germline ends. The CDR3 totals 17 residues. CDR3 DNA sequence: TGCGCCAGCAGCCAAGACTCTCGGCGGGGTAACACCGGGGAGCTGTTTTTT. Translating it yields CASSQDSRRGNTGELFF.

The sample holds a few counts of this clonotype. The rearrangement joins TRBV25-1 to TRBJ2-2; D ambiguous. V was pared by 8 bases and J by 4 bases, with 17 bases between. Germline loops: CDR1 MGHDK, CDR2 SYGVNS. The CDR3 has 15 residues. The CDR3 DNA follows: TGTGCCAGCCTTAGCCCCACAACCTTCACCGGGGAGCTGTTTTTT. Its protein is CASLSPTTFTGELFF.

This clonotype was picked up many times. This chain joins TRBV27 and TRBJ2-3; the match to TRBD2 covers 9 bases. Per the germline V gene, CDR1 is MNHEY and CDR2 is SMNVEV (reference sequence). V lost 2 bases and J lost 5; bases outside the gene matches: 2. This CDR3 comprises 14 residues. The CDR3 loop reads CASSLKLAGDTQYF. CDR3 nucleotide sequence: TGTGCCAGCAGTTTAAAACTAGCGGGAGATACGCAGTATTTT.

There are a few counts of this clonotype. CDR3 sequence reads: CASGQGHKNIQYF. The CDR3 nucleotides are TGTGCCAGCGGACAGGGGCACAAAAACATTCAGTACTTC. V is TRBV6-2 or TRBV6-3 and J is TRBJ2-4; 9 nucleotides agree with TRBD1. The CDR3 contains 13 residues. The J segment lost 3 bases and the V segment lost 8 bases, leaving 2 bases of the junction unmatched. CDR1 and CDR2 from the germline V gene are MNHEY and SVGEGT.

The chain links TRBV20-1 to TRBJ2-1; perhaps TRBD2 as D (6 bases). Germline values: CDR1 DFQATT, CDR2 SNEGSKA (reference sequence). This CDR3 has 10 amino acids. The CDR3 coding sequence is TGCGGACTTCGGAGGGGTGAGCAGTTCTTC. Translating it yields CGLRRGEQFF.

This clonotype was seen a few times. The J gene is TRBJ2-3, the V gene TRBV5-1; 9 positions match TRBD2. Germline CDR1 reads SGHRS; CDR2 reads YFSETQ. CDR3 size: 15 residues. V dropped 1 base and J dropped 5; count of bases not matched to a gene: 5. CDR3: CASSLSASGEDTQYF. The DNA of the CDR3 is TGCGCCAGCAGCTTGTCTGCTAGCGGGGAAGATACGCAGTATTTT.

The J gene is TRBJ2-2, the V gene TRBV12-3 or TRBV12-4; the match to TRBD1 covers 8 bases. The CDR3 covers 15 residues. Trimming cost V 3 bases and J 4 bases; bases outside gene matches: 4. CDR3 bases: TGTGCCAGCAGTTTCCAGGGGGCGGTCACCGGGGAGCTGTTTTTT. Translated, it gives CASSFQGAVTGELFF.

The chain recombines TRBV9 with TRBJ1-6, with D maybe TRBD1 (6 bases). The V and J ends lost 5 bases and 4 bases respectively, with 13 bases between them. The CDR3 totals 15 residues. From germline, CDR1 is SGDLS and CDR2 YYNGEE. CDR3 nucleotides: TGTGCCAGCAGTACGGGGGGCGAGTATAATTCACCCCTCCACTTT. Protein: CASSTGGEYNSPLHF.

This clonotype has only a few counts. The chain links TRBV24-1 to TRBJ1-5; no firm D call. The germline V and J ends were trimmed by 5 bases and 7 bases, with 11 bases remaining between them. CDR1 is KGHDR and CDR2 is SFDVKD in the germline V gene. The CDR3 loop spans 13 amino acids. In DNA, the CDR3 is TGTGCCACCAGTGGGGCGGGGAAACAGCCCCAGCATTTT. Residues: CATSGAGKQPQHF.

This clonotype was recorded a few times. The V gene is TRBV14, the J gene TRBJ2-1; 9 bases align to TRBD1. The CDR3 has 16 residues. The V segment lost 4 bases and the J segment 4 bases; nucleotides outside the gene matches: 8. Germline loops: CDR1 SGHDN, CDR2 FVKESK. CDR3 residues: CASSPPDRGAYNEQFF. DNA for the CDR3: TGTGCCAGCAGCCCACCCGACAGGGGGGCTTACAATGAGCAGTTCTTC.

This clonotype occurred a few times. The rearrangement uses TRBV7-2 and TRBJ2-7, with 7 positions matching TRBD2. Germline lookup yields CDR1 SGHTA and CDR2 FQGNSA. This CDR3 spans 13 amino acids. V lost 1 base, J lost 7 bases, and 4 bases stayed unmatched. This CDR3 reads CASSLGPGGEQYV. In nucleotides, the CDR3 is TGTGCCAGCAGCTTAGGACCCGGGGGGGAGCAGTACGTC.

The chain links TRBV20-1 to TRBJ2-7; D might be TRBD2 (5 bases). Germline CDR1 reads DFQATT; CDR2 reads SNEGSKA (reference sequence). CDR3 length: 12 residues. Trimming removed 5 bases at V and 6 bases at J, with 14 bases between. CDR3 in amino acids: CSASGSEAEQYF. For the CDR3, the DNA is TGCAGTGCTTCGGGTAGCGAGGCCGAGCAGTACTTC.

This chain links TRBV11-2 with TRBJ2-7, with TRBD1 matching 11 bases. This CDR3 has 15 amino acids. Germline V gene lookup returns CDR1 SGHAT and CDR2 FQNNGV. After removal of 4 bases from V and 4 bases from J, the junction contained 6 bases not matched to a gene. The CDR3 sequence: CASSSGQGGPYEQYF. DNA of the CDR3: TGTGCCAGCAGCTCGGGACAGGGGGGACCATACGAGCAGTACTTC.

This clonotype was observed at least ten times. This chain links TRBV28 with TRBJ2-6; D perhaps matches TRBD1 (5 bases). Germline CDR1 MDHEN, CDR2 SYDVKM. V was pared by 3 bases and J by 0 bases, with 12 bases between. CDR3 length: 17 residues. The CDR3 sequence is CASSFLGPSSGANVLTF. The CDR3 DNA reads TGTGCCAGCAGTTTCCTGGGGCCAAGCTCTGGGGCCAACGTCCTGACTTTC.

This clonotype has a count of ten or more. The gene calls are TRBV7-2 and TRBJ2-1, with D possibly TRBD1 on 6 matching bases. This CDR3 has 13 residues. With 7 bases removed from V and 8 bases from J, the gap between germline ends came to 15 bases. CDR1 is SGHTA and CDR2 is FQGNSA in the germline V gene. The CDR3: CASKTYRADEQFF. Written as DNA, the CDR3 is TGTGCCAGCAAAACTTACAGGGCGGATGAGCAGTTCTTC.

This clonotype has a count of ten or more. The CDR3 here is CSVEDGRGSYNEQFF. CDR3 coding DNA: TGCAGCGTTGAAGATGGAAGGGGGTCCTACAATGAGCAGTTCTTC. The chain links TRBV29-1 to TRBJ2-1; D is possibly TRBD1 (6 bases). This CDR3 is 15 amino acids long. V lost 0 bases and J 1 base, leaving 10 bases between the germline ends. CDR1 is SQVTM and CDR2 is ANQGSEA in the germline V gene.

This clonotype was seen ten or more times. The chain combines TRBV20-1 with TRBJ2-5; possibly TRBD1 or TRBD2 for D (5 bases each). The V gene lost 6 bases and the J gene lost 5 bases, with 16 bases spanning the gap. CDR1 DFQATT and CDR2 SNEGSKA come from the germline V gene (reference sequence). This CDR3 is 13 amino acids long. The CDR3 spells CSAGPGLSETQYF. CDR3 sequence (DNA): TGCAGTGCCGGGCCGGGGCTTTCTGAGACCCAGTACTTC.

This clonotype came up a few times. A junction end diverges from the germline sequence, so it may reflect a read error. The chain joins TRBV28 to TRBJ2-1; TRBD2 agrees at 7 bases. CDR1 and CDR2 from the germline V gene are MDHEN and SYDVKM. CDR3 length: 17 residues. The CDR3 bases are TGTGCCAGCAGTGGTGGGGGACGGGGACTACTTTACAGTGAGCAGTTCTTC. Translated, it gives CASSGGGRGLLYSEQFF.

This clonotype was seen many times. The genes are TRBV5-1 and TRBJ2-4; maybe TRBD2 (5 bases). The ends were cut back, 0 bases at V and 7 bases at J, with 11 bases in the middle. This CDR3 has 14 residues. Germline V CDR1 and CDR2: SGHRS, YFSETQ. CDR3 in DNA: TGCGCCAGCAGCTTGGACGCGGGTCGGAACATTCAGTACTTC. Translating it yields CASSLDAGRNIQYF.